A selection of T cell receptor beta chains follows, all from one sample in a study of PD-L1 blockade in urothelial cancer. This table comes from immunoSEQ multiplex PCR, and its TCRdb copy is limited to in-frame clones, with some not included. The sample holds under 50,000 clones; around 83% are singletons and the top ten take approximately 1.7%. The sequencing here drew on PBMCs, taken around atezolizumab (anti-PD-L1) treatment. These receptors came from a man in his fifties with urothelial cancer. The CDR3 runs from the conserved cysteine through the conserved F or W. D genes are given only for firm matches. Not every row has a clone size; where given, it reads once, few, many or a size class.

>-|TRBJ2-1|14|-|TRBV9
TGTGCCAGCAGCGTAGCGAGCTCCTACAATGAGCAGTTCTTC
CASSVASSYNEQFF
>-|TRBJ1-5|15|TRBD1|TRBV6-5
TGTGCCAGCATGTCCGGACAGGCAAGCAATCAGCCCCAGCATTTT
CASMSGQASNQPQHF
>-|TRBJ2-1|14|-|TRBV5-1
TGCGCCAGCACACAACCCGGGAACTACAATGAGCAGTTCTTC
CASTQPGNYNEQFF
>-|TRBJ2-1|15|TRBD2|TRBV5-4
TGTGCCAGCAGCCGAGATAGCGGGAGCAGGGATGAGCAGTTCTTC
CASSRDSGSRDEQFF
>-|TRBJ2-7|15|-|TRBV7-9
TGTGCCAGCAGCGTGGGAACAGGGTTGGCGTACGAGCAGTACTTC
CASSVGTGLAYEQYF
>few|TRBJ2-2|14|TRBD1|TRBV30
TGTGCCTGGAGCCGGGACAGCCCCACCGGGGAGCTGTTTTTT
CAWSRDSPTGELFF
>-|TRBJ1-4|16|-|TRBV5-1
TGCGCCAGCAGCTTGGGGGCAACCCGGCGAAACGAAAAACTGTTTTTT
CASSLGATRRNEKLFF
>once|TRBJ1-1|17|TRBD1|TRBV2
TGTGCCAGCAGTGAAGATGTGGACAGGGCCTCGATTAGTGAAGCTTTCTTT
CASSEDVDRASISEAFF
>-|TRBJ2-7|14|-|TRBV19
TGTGCCAGTAGTACTATAAATCCCACCTACGAGCAGTACTTC
CASSTINPTYEQYF
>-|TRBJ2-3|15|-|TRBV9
TGTGCCAGCAGCGTAGGGCCTAGCGGCACAGATACGCAGTATTTT
CASSVGPSGTDTQYF
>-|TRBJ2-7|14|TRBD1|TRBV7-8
TGTGCCAGCAGGTGGGACAGTGGCTCCTACGAGCAGTACTTC
CASRWDSGSYEQYF
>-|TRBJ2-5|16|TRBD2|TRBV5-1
TGCGCCAGCAGCTCGAGTCCGGGACTAGCGGGAGAGACCCAGTACTTC
CASSSSPGLAGETQYF
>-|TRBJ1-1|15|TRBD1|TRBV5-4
TGTGCCAGCAGCTTCCTCCGGGGAACAGGGGCTGAAGCTTTCTTT
CASSFLRGTGAEAFF
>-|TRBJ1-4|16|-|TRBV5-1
TGCGCCAGCAGCTTGGGGGCCAGTGGCGGGGGCGAAAAACTGTTTTTT
CASSLGASGGGEKLFF
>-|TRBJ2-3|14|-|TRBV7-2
TGTGCCAGCAGCTTAGTGGCCGCGACTGATACGCAGTATTTT
CASSLVAATDTQYF
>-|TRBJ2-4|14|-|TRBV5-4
TGTGCCAGCAGCCCGGGACAAGCCAAAAACATTCAGTACTTC
CASSPGQAKNIQYF
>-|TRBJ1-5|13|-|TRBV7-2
TGTGCCAGCAGCCCACAGGGTTATCAGCCCCAGCATTTT
CASSPQGYQPQHF
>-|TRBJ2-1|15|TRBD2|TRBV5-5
TGTGCCAGCAGCGAGGGACTAGCGGGAGGGTATGAGCAGTTCTTC
CASSEGLAGGYEQFF
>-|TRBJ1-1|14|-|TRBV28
TGTGCCAGCACACCGGGACAAACGAACACTGAAGCTTTCTTT
CASTPGQTNTEAFF
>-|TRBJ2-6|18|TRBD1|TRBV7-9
TGTGCCAGCAGCTTAAAAGGACAGGGGAGCTCTGGGGCCAACGTCCTGACTTTC
CASSLKGQGSSGANVLTF
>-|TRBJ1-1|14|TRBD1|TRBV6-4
TGTGCCAGCAGGGGGGGGACAGGGAACACTGAAGCTTTCTTT
CASRGGTGNTEAFF
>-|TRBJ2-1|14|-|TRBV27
TGTGCCAGCAGTGACCGGACAAACCTCAATGAGCAGTTCTTC
CASSDRTNLNEQFF
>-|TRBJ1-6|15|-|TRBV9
TGTGCCAGCAGCGTAATGACCGACAGAAATTCACCCCTCCACTTT
CASSVMTDRNSPLHF
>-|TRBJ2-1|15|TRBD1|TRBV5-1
TGCGCCAGCAGCTTTGGTGGACAGGGGGTCAATGAGCAGTTCTTC
CASSFGGQGVNEQFF
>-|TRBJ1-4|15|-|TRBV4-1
TGCGCCAGCAGCCAAGTATACTCCGGTAATGAAAAACTGTTTTTT
CASSQVYSGNEKLFF
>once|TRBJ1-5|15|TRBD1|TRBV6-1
TGTGCCAGCAGTCGGGACAGGGGTAGCAATCAGCCCCAGCATTTT
CASSRDRGSNQPQHF
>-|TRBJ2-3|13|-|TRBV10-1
TGCGCCAGCAGTGACCCTAGCACAGATACGCAGTATTTT
CASSDPSTDTQYF
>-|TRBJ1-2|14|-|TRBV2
TGTGCCAGCAGTGCCAGGGGCCCTAACTACGGCTACACCTTC
CASSARGPNYGYTF
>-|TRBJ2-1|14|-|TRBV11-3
TGTGCCAGCAGCTTAGAGGGGGGAATTGGTGAGCAGTTCTTC
CASSLEGGIGEQFF
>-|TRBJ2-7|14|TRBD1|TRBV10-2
TGCGCCAGCAGAGCCGGGACAGGCGCCTACGAGCAGTACTTC
CASRAGTGAYEQYF
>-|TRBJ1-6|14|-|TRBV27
TGTGCCAGCAGTTTCGGGCAGGGGACTTCACCCCTCCACTTT
CASSFGQGTSPLHF
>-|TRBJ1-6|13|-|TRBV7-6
TGTGCCAGCAGCTTATCGTCGGTATCACCCCTCCACTTT
CASSLSSVSPLHF
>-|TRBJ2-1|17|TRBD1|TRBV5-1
TGCGCCAGCAGCCCCGGGACAGCCGTCAAAGCCTACAATGAGCAGTTCTTC
CASSPGTAVKAYNEQFF
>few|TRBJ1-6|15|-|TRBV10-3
TGTGCCATGAGAGCTTCTAGCACGGGAGGCTCACCCCTCCACTTT
CAMRASSTGGSPLHF
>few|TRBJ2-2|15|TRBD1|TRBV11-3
TGTGCCAGCAGCTCCCGGGACAGGGGTACCGGGGAGCTGTTTTTT
CASSSRDRGTGELFF
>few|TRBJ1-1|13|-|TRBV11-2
TGTGCCAGCAGCTTCGGATATCCTCCGAGGGCTTTCTTT
CASSFGYPPRAFF
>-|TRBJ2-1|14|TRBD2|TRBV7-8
TGTGCCAGCAGCTTAGGGGGGGGAAACAATGAGCAGTTCTTC
CASSLGGGNNEQFF
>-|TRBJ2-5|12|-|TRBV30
TGTGCCTGGAGTCGGGACTCAGAGACCCAGTACTTC
CAWSRDSETQYF
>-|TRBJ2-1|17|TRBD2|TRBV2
TGTGCCAGCAGTGTTTCCCCGGGAGGGCCCTCGTACAATGAGCAGTTCTTC
CASSVSPGGPSYNEQFF
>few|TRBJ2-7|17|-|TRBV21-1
TGTGCCAGCAGCAAGGGGCAATATAGCGGGCAACCCTACGAGCAGTACTTC
CASSKGQYSGQPYEQYF
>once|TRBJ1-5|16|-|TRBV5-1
TGCGCCAGCAGCTGGGGGACACGAGATAGCAATCAGCCCCAGCATTTT
CASSWGTRDSNQPQHF
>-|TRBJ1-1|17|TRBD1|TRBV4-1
TGCGCCAGCAGCCAACCAGGACAGGGGGCGAGGAACACTGAAGCTTTCTTT
CASSQPGQGARNTEAFF
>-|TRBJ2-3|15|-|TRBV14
TGTGCCAGCAGCCAAGATTTACAGGCAGAAAATACGCAGTATTTT
CASSQDLQAENTQYF
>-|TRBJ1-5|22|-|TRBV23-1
TGCGCCAGCCGACCGATGGGGTCACAGGGAAAAGGGATTTTATATAGCAATCAGCCCCAGCATTTT
CASRPMGSQGKGILYSNQPQHF
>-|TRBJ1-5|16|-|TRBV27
TGTGCCAGCAGTTTATCGCGGGGTCTTAGCAATCAGCCCCAGCATTTT
CASSLSRGLSNQPQHF
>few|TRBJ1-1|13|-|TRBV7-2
TGTGCCAGCAGCACCGCGATTATCACTGAAGCTTTCTTT
CASSTAIITEAFF
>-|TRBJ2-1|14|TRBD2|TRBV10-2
TGCGCCAGCAGCGCCGGGACTAGCTCCAATGAGCAGTTCTTC
CASSAGTSSNEQFF
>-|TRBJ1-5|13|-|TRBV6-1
TGTGCCAGCAGTGACTCGGGGAATCAGCCCCAGCATTTT
CASSDSGNQPQHF
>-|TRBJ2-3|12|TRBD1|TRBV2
TGTGCCAGCAGTGCCAGGGGGGATACGCAGTATTTT
CASSARGDTQYF
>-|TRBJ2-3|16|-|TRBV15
TGTGCCACCAGCAGCCTGGGAGTTGGAGCCACAGATACGCAGTATTTT
CATSSLGVGATDTQYF
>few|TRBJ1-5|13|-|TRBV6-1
TGTGCCGTTTCGGGGGTAAGCAATCAGCCCCAGCATTTT
CAVSGVSNQPQHF
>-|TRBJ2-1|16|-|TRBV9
TGTGCCAGCAGCCTACGGACAGAGAAACCCTACAATGAGCAGTTCTTC
CASSLRTEKPYNEQFF
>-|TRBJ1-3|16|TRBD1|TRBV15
TGTGCCACCAGCAGGGGACAGGGGTCTTCACGGAACACCATATATTTT
CATSRGQGSSRNTIYF
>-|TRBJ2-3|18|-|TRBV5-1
TGCGCCAGCAGCTTGGAAGGAAGTCGACTAGATCGCACAGATACGCAGTATTTT
CASSLEGSRLDRTDTQYF
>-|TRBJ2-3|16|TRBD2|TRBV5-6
TGTGCCAGCAGCTTGGAACTAGCGGGAGGGATAGATACGCAGTATTTT
CASSLELAGGIDTQYF
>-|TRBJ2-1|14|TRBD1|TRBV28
TGTGCCAGCAGTTCGACAGGGGGGTACAATGAGCAGTTCTTC
CASSSTGGYNEQFF
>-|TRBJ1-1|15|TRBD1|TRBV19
TGTGCCAGTAGCGCGCCCATTAACAGGGGGTCTGAAGCTTTCTTT
CASSAPINRGSEAFF